A selection of T cell receptor beta chains follows, all from one sample in a study of shared clonotypes between healthy human individuals. Profiled with immunoSEQ multiplex PCR; TCRdb holds only in-frame clones, not every one. The table has some 1.5 million clones, approximately 98% seen once; the top ten hold roughly 0.45%. Sequenced: naive CD4+ T cells sorted from blood. The receptor set was obtained from a man under 40 in good health. The CDR3 runs from the conserved cysteine through the conserved F or W. D genes are given only for firm matches. Part of the rows lack a size; the others show once, few, many or a class for expanded clones.

abundance	d_gene	v_gene	j_gene	CDR3nt	CDR3aa
-	-	TRBV30	TRBJ2-7	TGTGCCTGGGCTTGGAGTGGCTACGAGCAGTACTTC	CAWAWSGYEQYF
-	-	TRBV19	TRBJ2-6	TGTGCCACCAGTCCCGCAAGCTCTGGGGCCAACGTCCTGACTTTC	CATSPASSGANVLTF
-	-	TRBV18	TRBJ1-1	TGTGCCAGCTCACCAACGGGTTTGAACACTGAAGCTTTCTTT	CASSPTGLNTEAFF
-	-	TRBV5-1	TRBJ2-1	TGCGCCAGCAGCTTGCTCCATGAGCAGTTCTTC	CASSLLHEQFF
-	-	TRBV6-5	TRBJ2-7	TGTGCCAGCAGCCGAAGAGGGGGGGCAACCCCGGAGCAGTACTTC	CASSRRGGATPEQYF
-	TRBD2	TRBV2	TRBJ2-3	TGTGCCAGCAGTGGGGGACTAGCGGGCCAAGGGGGGAATACGCAGTATTTT	CASSGGLAGQGGNTQYF
-	TRBD1	TRBV6-5	TRBJ2-7	TGTGCCAGCAGCCGGGACAGGGATCCCTACGAGCAGTACTTC	CASSRDRDPYEQYF
-	-	TRBV28	TRBJ1-2	TGTGCCATCCTCGTAGGGGTCCATGGCTACACCTTC	CAILVGVHGYTF
once	-	TRBV10-1	TRBJ2-7	TGCGCCAGCAGTGAGTCGAGGGCGGGATGGGCCGACGAGCAGTACTTC	CASSESRAGWADEQYF
-	-	TRBV2	TRBJ2-1	TGTGCCAGCAGTGATCTAGCTTCCTACAATGAGCAGTTCTTC	CASSDLASYNEQFF
-	-	TRBV28	TRBJ2-1	TGTGCCAGCAGACGACAGTCTTCCTACAATGAGCAGTTCTTC	CASRRQSSYNEQFF
-	-	TRBV5-4	TRBJ2-3	TGTGCCAGCAGCTTGCCGGGACGTCAAGAGGCAGATACGCAGTATTTT	CASSLPGRQEADTQYF
-	-	TRBV18	TRBJ2-3	TGTGCCAGCTCACCGCAGCCAGCCCTCCGGGCAGATACGCAGTATTTT	CASSPQPALRADTQYF
-	TRBD2	TRBV7-9	TRBJ2-1	TGTGCCAGCGCACCTCAAGCGGGACTTGAGCAGTTCTTC	CASAPQAGLEQFF
-	-	TRBV6-6	TRBJ2-1	TGTGCCAGCAGTTACCTAAAGATGAATGAGCAGTTCTTC	CASSYLKMNEQFF
-	TRBD1	TRBV10-2	TRBJ1-2	TGCGCCAGCACAGGGGGAAACTATGGCTACACCTTC	CASTGGNYGYTF
-	TRBD2	TRBV28	TRBJ2-5	TGTGCCAGCCACAGAGGGGCTAGCGGGAGTTTTAAGACCCAGTACTTC	CASHRGASGSFKTQYF
once	-	TRBV5-6	TRBJ1-2	TGTGCCAGCAGTTACAGTGACAGGAACTATGGCTACACCTTC	CASSYSDRNYGYTF
-	TRBD2	TRBV15	TRBJ2-1	TGTGCCACCAGCACCGGACTAGCGGGAGGGATGGATGAGCAGTTCTTC	CATSTGLAGGMDEQFF
-	-	TRBV18	TRBJ2-7	TGTGCCAGCTCACGTGAGGGCAGGGGATACGAGCAGTACTTC	CASSREGRGYEQYF
-	-	TRBV4-3	TRBJ1-1	TGCGCCAGCAGCCAAGTCCCCCCGGGGACTGAAGCTTTCTTT	CASSQVPPGTEAFF
-	-	TRBV2	TRBJ2-1	TGTGCCAGCAGGGTCGGACTTAACAATGAGCAGTTCTTC	CASRVGLNNEQFF
-	TRBD1	TRBV5-1	TRBJ2-2	TGCGCCAGCAGCTACCACCCCGGGACAGGGGGCATGACCGGGGAGCTGTTTTTT	CASSYHPGTGGMTGELFF
-	-	TRBV2	TRBJ1-2	TGTGCCAGCAGTGAAGGGCTGCCTGGGGCCTATGGCTACACCTTC	CASSEGLPGAYGYTF
-	TRBD1	TRBV29-1	TRBJ2-7	TGCAGCGTTGGCCTCGGGACAGGGGGCTCCTACGAGCAGTACTTC	CSVGLGTGGSYEQYF
-	-	TRBV5-6	TRBJ2-3	TGTGCCAGCAGCAAGCCGGGACGGCGCACAGATACGCAGTATTTT	CASSKPGRRTDTQYF
-	-	TRBV2	TRBJ2-7	TGTGCCAGCAGGAATCTCCGGGATCAGGTCTCCTCCGAGCAGTACTTC	CASRNLRDQVSSEQYF
-	-	TRBV18	TRBJ1-1	TGTGCCAGCTCACTAAACGTTAACACTGAAGCTTTCTTT	CASSLNVNTEAFF
-	-	TRBV7-7	TRBJ2-5	TGTGCCAGCAGCCCGAACCAAGAGACCCAGTACTTC	CASSPNQETQYF
-	-	TRBV29-1	TRBJ2-1	TGCAGCGTTGAGGAAAGCTCCTACAATGAGCAGTTCTTC	CSVEESSYNEQFF
-	-	TRBV28	TRBJ1-5	TGTGCCAGCAGGCCAGCTAAGTATAGCAATCAGCCCCAGCATTTT	CASRPAKYSNQPQHF
-	TRBD1	TRBV27	TRBJ2-7	TGTGCCAGCAGTACCCCACCGGGACAGGGGGCTCGTAGCGAGCAGTACTTC	CASSTPPGQGARSEQYF
-	TRBD2	TRBV5-1	TRBJ2-7	TGCGCCAGCAGCTTGGAATTAGCGGGAGTGGGCGAGCAGTACTTC	CASSLELAGVGEQYF
-	-	TRBV29-1	TRBJ1-2	TGCAGCGTTACAGGGCCCTATGGCTACACCTTC	CSVTGPYGYTF
-	-	TRBV18	TRBJ1-1	TGTGCCAGCTCACCAAGGACAGAGATGAACACTGAAGCTTTCTTT	CASSPRTEMNTEAFF
once	-	TRBV6-4	TRBJ2-7	TGTGCCAGCAGTGGTGGGGGACTTCCCTTCTACGAGCAGTACTTC	CASSGGGLPFYEQYF
-	-	TRBV28	TRBJ1-4	TGTGCCAGCAGTTTTTCGGGTGCGGGGGAAAAACTGTTTTTT	CASSFSGAGEKLFF
-	-	TRBV5-1	TRBJ2-3	TGCGCCAGCAGCCCTCGGAGGGTTGAAGATACGCAGTATTTT	CASSPRRVEDTQYF
once	-	TRBV2	TRBJ2-2	TGTGCCAGCAGTTCACAGGGGAGGGTTAACACCGGGGAGCTGTTTTTT	CASSSQGRVNTGELFF
-	TRBD1	TRBV9	TRBJ2-5	TGTGCCAGCAGCGTCCACTCGGACAGGATGCGGGAGACCCAGTACTTC	CASSVHSDRMRETQYF
-	-	TRBV2	TRBJ1-5	TGTGCCAGCAGTGTCTACAGGGTTAATCAGCCCCAGCATTTT	CASSVYRVNQPQHF
-	-	TRBV29-1	TRBJ2-1	TGCAGCCCCCGGTCCTACAATGAGCAGTTCTTC	CSPRSYNEQFF